Presented here are 5 T cell receptor beta chains from one specimen sequenced in a study of cytomegalovirus exposure and HLA in healthy donors. Libraries were prepared by immunoSEQ multiplex PCR; TCRdb keeps only in-frame clonotypes and omits some of them. This table has roughly 230,000 clones, about 90% appearing once. The sequencing sample was made of PBMCs. Source of these receptors: a woman younger than 45 in good health and CMV-seronegative.

The V and J genes are TRBV7-2 and TRBJ2-2; D unclear. V was trimmed by 5 bases and J by 3 bases, leaving 7 bases between them. CDR1 is SGHTA and CDR2 is FQGNSA in the germline V gene. The CDR3 consists of 13 residues. The CDR3 is CASSPHYTGELFF. DNA of the CDR3: TGTGCCAGCAGCCCCCATTACACCGGGGAGCTGTTTTTT.

The chain is built from TRBV9 and TRBJ2-1, with D maybe TRBD2 (6 bases). Germline V lookup: CDR1 SGDLS, CDR2 YYNGEE. Trimming took 2 bases from V and 8 from J, leaving 11 bases between them. This CDR3 comprises 13 residues. CDR3 sequence reads: CASSVWGDYEQFF. CDR3 bases: TGTGCCAGCAGCGTTTGGGGGGACTATGAGCAGTTCTTC.

The rearrangement links TRBV6-1 to TRBJ2-7; unclear D gene. The CDR3 consists of 13 residues. The ends were cut back, 3 bases at V and 2 bases at J, with 8 bases in the middle. Germline CDR1 is MNHNS and CDR2 is SASEGT. The CDR3 spells CASSEGRPYEQYF. The CDR3 nucleotides are TGTGCCAGCAGTGAGGGCAGACCCTACGAGCAGTACTTC.

J is TRBJ2-5 and V is TRBV18, with D possibly being TRBD2 (5 bases). Germline-derived CDR1 and CDR2 are KGHSH and LQKENI. Trimming removed 0 bases at V and 4 bases at J, with 12 bases between. This CDR3 is built from 15 residues. CDR3 region: CASSPPGREGETQYF. CDR3 coding DNA: TGTGCCAGCTCACCACCAGGGAGAGAGGGAGAGACCCAGTACTTC.

The rearrangement links TRBV27 to TRBJ1-2, with 7 nucleotides matching TRBD1. Germline V gives CDR1 MNHEY, CDR2 SMNVEV (reference sequence). The V gene end was trimmed by 6 bases and the J gene end by 2 bases; junction bases not matched to a gene: 6. This CDR3 has 14 residues. The CDR3 region has the DNA TGTGCCAGCAGCGAAGGGGGCCAAAACTATGGCTACACCTTC. Translated, it gives CASSEGGQNYGYTF.